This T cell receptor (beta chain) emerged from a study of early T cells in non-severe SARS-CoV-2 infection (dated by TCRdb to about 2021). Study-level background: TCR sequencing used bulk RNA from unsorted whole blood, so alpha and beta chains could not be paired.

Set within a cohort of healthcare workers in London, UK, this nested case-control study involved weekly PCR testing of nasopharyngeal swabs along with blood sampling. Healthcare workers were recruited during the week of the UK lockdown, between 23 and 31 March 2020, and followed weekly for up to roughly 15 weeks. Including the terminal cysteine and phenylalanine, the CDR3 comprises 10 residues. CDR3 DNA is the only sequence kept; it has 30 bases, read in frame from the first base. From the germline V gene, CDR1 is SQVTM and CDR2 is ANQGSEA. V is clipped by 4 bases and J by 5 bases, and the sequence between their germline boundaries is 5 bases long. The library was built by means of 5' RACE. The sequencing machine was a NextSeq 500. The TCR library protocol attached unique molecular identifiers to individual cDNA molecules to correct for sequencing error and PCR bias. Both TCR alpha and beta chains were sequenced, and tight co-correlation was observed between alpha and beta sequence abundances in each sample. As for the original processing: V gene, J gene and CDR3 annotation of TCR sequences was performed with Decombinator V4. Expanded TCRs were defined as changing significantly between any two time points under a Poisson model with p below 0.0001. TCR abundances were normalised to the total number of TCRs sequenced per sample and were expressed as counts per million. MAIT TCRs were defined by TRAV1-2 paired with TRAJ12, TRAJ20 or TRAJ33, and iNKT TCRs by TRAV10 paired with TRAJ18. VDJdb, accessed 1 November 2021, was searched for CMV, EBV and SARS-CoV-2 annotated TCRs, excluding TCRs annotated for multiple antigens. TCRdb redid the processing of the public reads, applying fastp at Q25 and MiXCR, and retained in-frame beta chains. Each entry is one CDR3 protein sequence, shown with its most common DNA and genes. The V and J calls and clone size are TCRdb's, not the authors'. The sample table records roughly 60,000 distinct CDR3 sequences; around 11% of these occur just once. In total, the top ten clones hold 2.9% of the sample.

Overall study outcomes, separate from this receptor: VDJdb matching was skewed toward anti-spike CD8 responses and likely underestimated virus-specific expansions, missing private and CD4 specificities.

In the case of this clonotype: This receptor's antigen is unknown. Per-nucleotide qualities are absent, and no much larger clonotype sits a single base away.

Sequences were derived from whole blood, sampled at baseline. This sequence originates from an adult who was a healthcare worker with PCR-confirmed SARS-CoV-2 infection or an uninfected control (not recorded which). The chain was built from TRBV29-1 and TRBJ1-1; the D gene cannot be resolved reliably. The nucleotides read TGCAGCGTTGGTTGGACTGAAGCTTTCTTT. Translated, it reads CSVGWTEAFF.